This T cell receptor beta chain came from a study of shared clonotypes between healthy human individuals (dated by TCRdb to about 2020). Broadly, across the study: The cohort comprised two women and a few men aged 18 to 49 years. Per donor, leukapheresis produced somewhere between about 0.8 and 9 billion PBMCs. Blood TCR repertoires of several healthy adults were deeply sequenced to estimate repertoire size and the extent of clonotype sharing between individuals. Libraries were prepared and TCR repertoires were sequenced by different laboratories using diverse techniques, in order to increase sequencing depth and limit assay-specific biases. For each donor, CD4 naive and CD4 memory were each run on three plates, CD8 naive on two plates, and CD8 memory on one plate. Overall results and qualifications from the work: Based on pairwise subsampling, the degree of clonotype sharing among donors was expected to be affected by sequencing depth. Sampling was restricted to blood, and TCR repertoires in tissues likely differ from the TCR repertoires found in blood. Even with the large sequencing depth, rarefaction of the sorted-subset datasets indicated that sequencing was incomplete. Naive subsets generally had larger estimated clonotype richness than memory subsets. Compared with non-shared clonotypes, the clonotypes found in all four sorted-subset donors had higher generation probabilities. Sharing across a few donors was observed for about 4.8% of naive CD4, over 3% of naive CD8, roughly 2.3% of memory CD4, and roughly 0.43% of memory CD8 clonotypes. Because the study included a small number of donors, the genetic and exposure-history diversity represented was limited.

Using the deep immunoSEQ assay, TCR CDR3 regions were amplified from genomic DNA by multiplex PCR. Extracted genomic DNA from each cell subset was distributed evenly across all wells of several immunoSEQ 96-well plates, and each plate was treated as a replicate. For sorted subsets, about 210 ng of genomic DNA, equivalent to 25,000 to 35,000 T cell genomes, went into each replicate PCR. Purified libraries were quantified with a Qubit 3.0 fluorometer, sized on a Bioanalyzer 2100, and re-quantified with the KAPA Library Quantification kit. Each immunoSEQ 96-well plate was sequenced on its own single-read 150-cycle Illumina NextSeq 550 flow cell. The study's own analysis went as follows. Because the immunoSEQ output included only junctional sequences and no quality scores, the filtering could not be the same as the filtering used for full-length reads. Sequences were annotated with PyIR, a Python wrapper for IgBLAST v1.9, using IMGT germline references to assign V/J genes and CDR3. Reads were removed for weak V/J assignments (E-value above 1e-6), missing CDR3, stop codons, out-of-frame junctions, or ambiguous translated residues. A V3J clonotype was defined by an identical inferred V gene, J gene, and CDR3 amino acid sequence. Percentage overlap between repertoires was calculated by dividing the number of shared unique clonotypes by the size of the smaller repertoire. RTK rarefaction, the Chao1 estimator, and Recon v2.1 estimates of unobserved clonotypes were used to assess repertoire richness. OLGA was used to compute generation probabilities for all TCRbeta clonotypes that the gDNA method yielded from a handful of donors. The clones in this table, taken by TCRdb from immuneACCESS, are in-frame only. Not every clone is retained; where verified, under half of the shortfall comes from an unresolved V gene, and the cause of the rest is unknown. V and J calls and clone size are given by that table; D and trimming were obtained from the DNA. The sample table holds 2 million to 2.5 million clones, of which about nine tenths were seen once. Clones ranked in the top ten supply approximately 0.4% of the sample.

CDR1 and CDR2, looked up from the germline V gene, are SGHRS and YFSETQ. Cut back by 2 bases and 4 bases, the V and J ends lie 11 bases apart. Counted from cysteine to phenylalanine, this CDR3 has 14 amino acids. Here the CDR3 DNA is all that survives: 42 bases in frame from base 1. Concerning this clone: The antigen it recognizes is unknown. No qualities accompany the bases; no much larger clone lies one base away.

The donors were healthy, HIV-negative adults who had no recently reported acute infections or vaccinations. All donors were Caucasian adults living in Nashville, Tennessee, USA. CD4+ T cells were enriched through magnetic negative selection, after which naive cells were positively selected on CD45RA and the remaining negative fraction served as the memory subset. Blood was obtained by leukapheresis, after which PBMCs were separated by Ficoll-Histopaque density gradient centrifugation and cryopreserved in liquid nitrogen vapor phase. Analytical flow cytometry was used to check the purity and quantity of every magnetically sorted T cell population. Genomic DNA was isolated from each sorted fraction and quantified by UV absorbance on a Nanodrop 2000c.

The specimen was naive CD4+ T cells from PBMCs. The cell subset or site label for this specimen denotes: CD45RA+ positively selected. Recombination joined TRBV5-1 with TRBJ2-3, with the D gene call left open. The clonotype was recovered from a young man in good health. Some clones in this sample may be carry-over from other donors' samples. The DNA is as follows: TGCGCCAGCAGCTTTAGACAATATCCAGATACGCAGTATTTT. It is translated as CASSFRQYPDTQYF.